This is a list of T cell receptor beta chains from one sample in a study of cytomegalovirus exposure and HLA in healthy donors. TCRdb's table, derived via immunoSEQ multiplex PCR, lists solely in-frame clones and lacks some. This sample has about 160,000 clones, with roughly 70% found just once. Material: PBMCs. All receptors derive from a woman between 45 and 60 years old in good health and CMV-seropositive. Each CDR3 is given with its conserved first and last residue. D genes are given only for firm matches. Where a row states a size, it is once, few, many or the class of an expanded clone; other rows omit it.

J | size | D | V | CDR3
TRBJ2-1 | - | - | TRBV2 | CASSPRGEQFF
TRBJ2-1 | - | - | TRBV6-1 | CASSEGRTWGHEQFF
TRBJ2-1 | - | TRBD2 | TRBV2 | CASSAPSGYNEQFF
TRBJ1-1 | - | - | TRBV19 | CASSPRQRTEAFF
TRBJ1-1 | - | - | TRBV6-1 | CASEIGASEAFF
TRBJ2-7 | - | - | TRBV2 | CASRELVSRSYEQYF
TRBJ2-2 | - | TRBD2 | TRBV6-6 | CASSFAPGLVTGELFF
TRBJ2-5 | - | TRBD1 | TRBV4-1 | CASSLPGQATQYF
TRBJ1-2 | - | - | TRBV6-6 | CASSYRGNGYTF
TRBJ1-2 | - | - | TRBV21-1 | CASSKAATGVGYGYTF
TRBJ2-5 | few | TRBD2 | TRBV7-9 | CASSLVGGRQETQYF
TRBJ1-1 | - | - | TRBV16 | CASSQGQYTEAFF
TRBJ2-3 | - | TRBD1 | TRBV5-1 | CASSLGQLSTDTQYF
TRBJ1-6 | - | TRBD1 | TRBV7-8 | CASSLRQGGSPLHF
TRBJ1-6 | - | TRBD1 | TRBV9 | CASSVGQGAGNSPLHF
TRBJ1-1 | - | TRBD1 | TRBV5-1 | CASSLETGGRTEAFF
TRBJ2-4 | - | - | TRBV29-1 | CSVEGLAKNIQYF
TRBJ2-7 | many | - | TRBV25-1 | CASSRRGTYEQYF
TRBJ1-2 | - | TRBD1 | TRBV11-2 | CASSFSGTGDYGYTF
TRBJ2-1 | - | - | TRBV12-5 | CASGLDSVNQFF
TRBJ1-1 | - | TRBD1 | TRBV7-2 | CASSVTGGLTEAFF
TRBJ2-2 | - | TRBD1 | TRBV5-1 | CASSTGQERTGELFF
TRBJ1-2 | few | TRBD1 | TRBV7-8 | CASSPRTGTNYGYTF
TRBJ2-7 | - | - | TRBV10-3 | CAISESRLGRADYEQYF
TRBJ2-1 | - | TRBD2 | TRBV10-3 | CAISEGLAGSSYNEQFF
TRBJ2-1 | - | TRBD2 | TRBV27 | CASSWSGGAYNEQFF
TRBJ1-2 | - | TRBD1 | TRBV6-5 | CASSYDRDYGYTF
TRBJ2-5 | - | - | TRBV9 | CASSVDTAETQYF
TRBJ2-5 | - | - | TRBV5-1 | CASSLDGQETQYF
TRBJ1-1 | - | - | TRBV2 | CASSEYTLIGSEAFF
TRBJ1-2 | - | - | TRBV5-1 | CASSLAAGAYGYTF
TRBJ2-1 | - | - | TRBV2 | CASSEASVYNEQFF